What follows is one T cell receptor beta chain and its context. The entry originates in a study of blood T cell repertoires in COVID-19. Study-wide context: Collection of acute and convalescent COVID-19 samples took place in the United States, Italy and Spain. The analysed material was cDNA or gDNA that came from T cells, B-cell-depleted T cells, or PBMCs.

The germline CDR1 and CDR2 sequences are MDHEN and SYDVKM. The CDR3 is 12 residues long. Trimming took 10 bases from V and 4 from J, leaving 13 bases between them. In the original workflow: Amplification of reference gene primers was used by the study to estimate nucleated cell counts. This table comes from immunoSEQ multiplex PCR, and its TCRdb copy is limited to in-frame clones, with some not included. That table supplies the V and J calls and clone size; D and trimming were determined from the DNA. The sample shows about 90,000 clones, 89% of them seen only once. The sequencing sample was made of peripheral blood. This clonotype was obtained from a man aged 50 or older with COVID-19, enrolled during active disease. This rearrangement joins TRBV28 to TRBJ1-2, with D perhaps matching TRBD1 (6 bases). The CDR3 reads CATPDRLYGYTF. The CDR3 coding sequence is TGTGCCACCCCGGACAGACTCTATGGCTACACCTTC.